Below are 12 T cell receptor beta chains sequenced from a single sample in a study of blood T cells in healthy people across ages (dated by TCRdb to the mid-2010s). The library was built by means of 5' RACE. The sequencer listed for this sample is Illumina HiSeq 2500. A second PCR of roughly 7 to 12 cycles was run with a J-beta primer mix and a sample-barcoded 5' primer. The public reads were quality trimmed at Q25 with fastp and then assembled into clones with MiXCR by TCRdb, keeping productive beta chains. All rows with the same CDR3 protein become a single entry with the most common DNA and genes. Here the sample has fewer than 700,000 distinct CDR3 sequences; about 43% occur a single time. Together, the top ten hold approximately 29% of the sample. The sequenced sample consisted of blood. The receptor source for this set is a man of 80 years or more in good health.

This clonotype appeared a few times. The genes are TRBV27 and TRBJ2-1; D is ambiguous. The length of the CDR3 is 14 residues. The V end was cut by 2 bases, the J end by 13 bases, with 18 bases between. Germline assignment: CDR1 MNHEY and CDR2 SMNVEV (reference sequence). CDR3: CASSLGQELELQFF. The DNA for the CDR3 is TGTGCCAGCAGTTTAGGGCAGGAGCTGGAGCTTCAGTTCTTC.

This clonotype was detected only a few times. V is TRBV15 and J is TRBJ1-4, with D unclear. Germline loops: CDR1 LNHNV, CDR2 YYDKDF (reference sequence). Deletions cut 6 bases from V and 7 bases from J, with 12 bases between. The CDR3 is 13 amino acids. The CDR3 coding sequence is TGTGCCACCAGGCCCCCAGCGGGTGAAAAACTGTTTTTT. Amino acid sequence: CATRPPAGEKLFF.

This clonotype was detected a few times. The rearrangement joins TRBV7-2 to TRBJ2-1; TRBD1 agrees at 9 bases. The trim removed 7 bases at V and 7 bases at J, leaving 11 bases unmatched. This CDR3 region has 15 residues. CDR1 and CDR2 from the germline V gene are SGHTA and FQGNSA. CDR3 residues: CASTLDRGLKNEQFF. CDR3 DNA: TGTGCCAGCACCCTGGACAGGGGTTTGAAGAATGAGCAGTTCTTC. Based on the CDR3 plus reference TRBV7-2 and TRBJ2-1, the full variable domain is GAGVSQSPSNKVTEKGKDVELRCDPISGHTALYWYRQSLGQGLEFLIYFQGNSAPDKSGLPSDRFSAERTGGSVSTLTIQRTQQEDSAVYLCASTLDRGLKNEQFFGPGTRLTVL.

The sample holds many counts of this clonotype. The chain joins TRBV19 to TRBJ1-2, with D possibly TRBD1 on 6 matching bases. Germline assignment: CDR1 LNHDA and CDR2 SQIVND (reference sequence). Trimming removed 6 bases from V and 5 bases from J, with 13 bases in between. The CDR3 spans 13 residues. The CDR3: CASSPQGFYGYTF. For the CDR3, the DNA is TGTGCCAGTAGCCCACAGGGATTTTATGGCTACACCTTC.

CDR3 nucleotide sequence: TGCAGTGCTAGCCCCTTCCTCCGACAGGGAAAAGAGACCCAGTACTTC. This codes for CSASPFLRQGKETQYF. V gene TRBV20-1 combines with J gene TRBJ2-5; 7 bases agree with TRBD1. V lost 3 bases and J lost 3; bases outside the gene matches: 13. This CDR3 has 16 residues. CDR1 and CDR2 from the germline V gene are DFQATT and SNEGSKA (reference sequence).

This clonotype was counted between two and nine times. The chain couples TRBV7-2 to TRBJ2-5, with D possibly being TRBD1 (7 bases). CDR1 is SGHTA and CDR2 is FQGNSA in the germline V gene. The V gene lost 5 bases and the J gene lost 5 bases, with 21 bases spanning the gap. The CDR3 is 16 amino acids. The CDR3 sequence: CASSPSLRGDQETQYF. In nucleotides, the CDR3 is TGTGCCAGCAGCCCTTCCCTCAGGGGGGATCAGGAGACCCAGTACTTC.

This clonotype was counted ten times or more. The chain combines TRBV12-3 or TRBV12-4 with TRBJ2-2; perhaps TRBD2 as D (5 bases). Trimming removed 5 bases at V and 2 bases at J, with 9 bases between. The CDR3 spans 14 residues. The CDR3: CASSRLLNTGELFF. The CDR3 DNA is TGTGCCAGCAGTAGACTACTAAACACCGGGGAGCTGTTTTTT.

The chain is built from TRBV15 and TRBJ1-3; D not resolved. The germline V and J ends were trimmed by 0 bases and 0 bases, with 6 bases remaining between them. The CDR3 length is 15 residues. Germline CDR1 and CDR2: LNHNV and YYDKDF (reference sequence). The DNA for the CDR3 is TGTGCCACCAGCAGAGACGGCCACTCTGGAAACACCATATATTTT. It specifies CATSRDGHSGNTIYF.

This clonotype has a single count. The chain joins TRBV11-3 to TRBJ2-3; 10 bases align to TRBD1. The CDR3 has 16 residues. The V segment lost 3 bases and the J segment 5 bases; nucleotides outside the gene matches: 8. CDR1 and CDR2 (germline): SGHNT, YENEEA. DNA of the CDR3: TGTGCCAGCAGCTTGGGGCTCGGGACAGGGGAAGATACGCAGTATTTT. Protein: CASSLGLGTGEDTQYF.

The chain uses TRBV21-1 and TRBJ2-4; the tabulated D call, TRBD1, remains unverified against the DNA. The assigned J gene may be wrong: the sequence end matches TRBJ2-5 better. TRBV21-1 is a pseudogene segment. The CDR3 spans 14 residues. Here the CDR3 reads CASSNWTGGETQYF. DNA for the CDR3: TGTGCCAGCAGCAACTGGACGGGGGGGGAGACCCAGTACTTC.

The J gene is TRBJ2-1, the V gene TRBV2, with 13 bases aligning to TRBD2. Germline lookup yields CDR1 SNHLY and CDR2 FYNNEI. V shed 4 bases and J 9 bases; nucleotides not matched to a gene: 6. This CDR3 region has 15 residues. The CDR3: CASSVLTSGGSEQFF. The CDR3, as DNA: TGTGCCAGCAGTGTACTGACTAGCGGGGGGAGTGAGCAGTTCTTC.

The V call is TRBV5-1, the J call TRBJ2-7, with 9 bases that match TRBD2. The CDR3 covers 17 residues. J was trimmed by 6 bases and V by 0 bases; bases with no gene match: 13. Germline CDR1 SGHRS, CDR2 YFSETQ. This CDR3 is CASSLDFGAGGRSEQYF. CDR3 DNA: TGCGCCAGCAGCTTGGATTTCGGAGCGGGAGGAAGGAGCGAGCAGTACTTC.